This TCR beta chain stems from a study of chemoradiotherapy in HPV16-positive cancers. TCRdb's table, derived via immunoSEQ multiplex PCR, lists solely in-frame clones and lacks some. This table has 9,900 or so clones, over 60% appearing once. Repertoires were sampled repeatedly during chemoradiotherapy. This clonotype originated in a human donor with HPV-associated anogenital cancer. Sequencing used tumor tissue, obtained from a patient who underwent chemoradiotherapy.

The CDR3: CAWSPGGNSGNTIYF. CDR3 DNA: TGTGCCTGGAGCCCCGGCGGGAACTCTGGAAACACCATATATTTT. V usage is TRBV30 and J usage is TRBJ1-3, with D unclear. The CDR3 has 15 amino acids. Per germline, CDR1 GTSNPN and CDR2 SVGIG (reference sequence). The V end was cut by 3 bases, the J end by 0 bases, with 12 bases between.